This T cell receptor (beta chain) was observed in a study of blood T cells in healthy people across ages. General observations from the study: With unsorted PBMCs, a conclusive comparison of naive versus antigen-experienced cells was not possible.

Then a second PCR, running roughly 7 to 11 cycles, was carried out with a sample-barcoded 5' primer and a J-beta primer mix. At least 2.5 million CDR3-containing paired-end reads were obtained per sample. One entry per CDR3 protein, called by TCRdb with MiXCR from the 5' RACE reads. The data show 600,000 to 850,000 distinct CDR3 sequences, with about 25% seen just once and 9.4% held by the top ten. Germline CDR1 MGHRA, CDR2 YSYEKL. This CDR3 has 15 amino acids. The table lists this clonotype with a few counts. As yet, its antigen is unknown. The data were also submitted as part of a second study, on T cells of mothers and their children. That study adds: Mothers yielded over 8 million CDR3 reads, children around 3.3 million each.

The rearrangement links TRBV4-1 to TRBJ2-5; D unresolved. The J call is doubtful: the DNA matches TRBJ2-7 better. The clonotype was recovered from a boy between 10 and 17 years old in good health. What was sequenced was blood. The CDR3 DNA follows: TGCGCCAGCAGCTCCACCTCCAAAGACCTTCACGAGCAGTACTTC. This encodes CASSSTSKDLHEQYF.